The text below deals with one T cell receptor (beta chain). One end of the junction does not line up with germline, which may come from a read error. This sample is drawn from a study of early T cells in non-severe SARS-CoV-2 infection. Study-wide background: The study sequenced bulk RNA from unsorted whole blood, with chains unpaired.

CDR3 length: 15 amino acids. Germline-derived CDR1 and CDR2 are MGHRA and YSYEKL. TCRdb fed the 5' RACE reads into MiXCR, producing one record per CDR3 protein. Of approximately 110,000 distinct CDR3 sequences detected, about 16% appear once; the ten largest clones hold just over 20%. This receptor was identified in an adult who was a healthcare worker with PCR-confirmed SARS-CoV-2 infection or an uninfected control (not recorded which). Material for sequencing was whole blood. V and J are TRBV4-1 and TRBJ2-5, with D perhaps TRBD1 or TRBD2 (5 bases each). CDR3 coding DNA: TGCGCCAGCAGCGAAGATGGGAGACAGCAAGAGACCCAGTACTTC. Translating it yields CASSEDGRQQETQYF.